Listed here are 19 T cell receptor beta chains from one sample, sequenced in a study of cytomegalovirus exposure and HLA in healthy donors. In the PCR, 60 Vbeta and 13 Jbeta primers were used. Profiled with immunoSEQ multiplex PCR; TCRdb holds only in-frame clones, not every one. The sample comprises some 110,000 clones, over 65% of which are singletons, and 8.2% rests with the top ten. Source material: PBMCs. The receptor set was obtained from a man aged 35 to 55 in good health and CMV-seropositive.

The chain employs TRBV19 and TRBJ2-5; weak D call: TRBD2 (6 bases). Germline V gene data show CDR1 as LNHDA and CDR2 as SQIVND (reference sequence). Trimming cost V 3 bases and J 2 bases, with 10 bases left between them. The CDR3 extends over 14 amino acids. CDR3 sequence reads: CASSISGTQETQYF. As DNA, the CDR3 is TGTGCCAGTAGTATCTCCGGGACTCAAGAGACCCAGTACTTC.

The V and J genes are TRBV28 and TRBJ1-1, with a possible D match to TRBD1 (5 bases). Trimming cost V 6 bases and J 2 bases, with 16 bases left between them. CDR1 is MDHEN, CDR2 SYDVKM, per germline. CDR3 length equals 15 residues. DNA for the CDR3: TGTGCCAGCAGCCTAACCCGACAGAGCAACACTGAAGCTTTCTTT. Its protein is CASSLTRQSNTEAFF.

The V gene is TRBV27, the J gene TRBJ2-5; D gene unclear. Gene TRBJ2-7 matches the end of the DNA better, so the J call may be wrong. Germline V gene lookup returns CDR1 MNHEY and CDR2 SMNVEV (reference sequence). The CDR3 contains 15 residues. CDR3 bases: TGTGCCAGCAGTCCCACCCGCGGCCCGGGTTACGAGCAGTACTTC. This gives the protein CASSPTRGPGYEQYF.

This sequence joins TRBV6-1 and TRBJ1-5; 7 nucleotides match TRBD1. The CDR3 extends over 14 amino acids. Germline lookup yields CDR1 MNHNS and CDR2 SASEGT. The V and J ends lost 6 bases and 5 bases, in that order; junction bases with no gene match: 7. CDR3 bases: TGTGCCAGCAGGTACCGACAGGGACATCAGCCCCAGCATTTT. Its translation is CASRYRQGHQPQHF.

This clone was detected once. The chain couples TRBV9 to TRBJ2-7, with no clear D. V shed 2 bases and J shed 0 bases, with 9 bases lying between them. CDR1 is SGDLS, CDR2 YYNGEE, per germline. This CDR3 is 14 amino acids long. The CDR3 nucleotides are TGTGCCAGCAGCGTGTACGCAGACTCCTACGAGCAGTACTTC. Translating gives CASSVYADSYEQYF.

The chain uses TRBV28 and TRBJ2-1; TRBD2 matches at 12 bases. The V gene end was trimmed by 9 bases and the J gene end by 0 bases; junction bases not matched to a gene: 9. The CDR3 has 17 amino acids. Germline V lookup: CDR1 MDHEN, CDR2 SYDVKM. The CDR3 loop is CASTSGGTHASYNEQFF. The CDR3 DNA reads TGTGCCAGTACTAGCGGGGGGACCCACGCCTCCTACAATGAGCAGTTCTTC.

This clone came up once. The V gene is TRBV7-3, the J gene TRBJ1-2; 12 bases are a match to TRBD1. This CDR3 is 16 amino acids long. Per germline, CDR1 SGHTA and CDR2 FQGTGA. Trimming cost V 4 bases and J 5 bases; bases outside gene matches: 8. For the CDR3, the DNA is TGTGCCAGCAGCTCGCGGGGACAGGGGGCAGGATATGGCTACACCTTC. This encodes CASSSRGQGAGYGYTF.

The rearrangement uses TRBV7-6 and TRBJ1-1, with TRBD1 matching 7 bases. The CDR3 runs 15 residues. From germline, CDR1 is SGHVS and CDR2 FNYEAQ. V was pared by 0 bases and J by 1 base, with 2 bases of the junction left unmatched. In DNA, the CDR3 is TGTGCCAGCAGCTTAGCGGGACAGCAGAACACTGAAGCTTTCTTT. It is translated as CASSLAGQQNTEAFF. The complete variable domain, with remaining parts taken from reference TRBV7-6 and TRBJ1-1, reads GAGVSQSPRYKVTKRGQDVALRCDPISGHVSLYWYRQALGQGPEFLTYFNYEAQQDKSGLPNDRFSAERPEGSISTLTIQRTEQRDSAMYRCASSLAGQQNTEAFFGQGTRLTVV.

V gene TRBV2 combines with J gene TRBJ2-3, with 10 bases matching TRBD2. The germline CDR1 and CDR2 sequences are SNHLY and FYNNEI. With 6 bases clipped from V and 1 base from J, the junction kept 4 bases outside the gene matches. The CDR3 loop spans 15 amino acids. This chain's CDR3 is CASRPSGGGTDTQYF. The CDR3 nucleotides read TGTGCCAGCAGACCCAGCGGGGGGGGCACAGATACGCAGTATTTT.

The rearrangement uses TRBV7-9 and TRBJ2-4; no clear D. Deletions cut 7 bases from V and 8 bases from J, with 15 bases between. Germline-derived CDR1 and CDR2 are SEHNR and FQNEAQ (reference sequence). The CDR3 is 13 amino acids. The DNA of the CDR3 is TGTGCCAGCACCAAAGTCGGTATAGACATTCAGTACTTC. Amino acid sequence: CASTKVGIDIQYF.

This chain links TRBV7-8 with TRBJ2-7, with D hard to call. CDR1 and CDR2 (germline): SGHVS, FQNEAQ. This CDR3 is 14 amino acids long. V lost 1 base, J lost 0 bases, and 7 bases lay in between. CDR3 bases: TGTGCCAGCAGCTTAGGACTGTACTCCTACGAGCAGTACTTC. Its translation: CASSLGLYSYEQYF.

The CDR3 loop reads CASSQELAETQYF. The CDR3 nucleotides read TGTGCCAGCAGCCAGGAACTGGCAGAGACCCAGTACTTC. V gene TRBV5-4 combines with J gene TRBJ2-5; D not resolved. Germline lookup yields CDR1 SGHNT and CDR2 YYREEE (reference sequence). V shed 4 bases and J shed 4 bases, with 11 bases lying between them. The length of the CDR3 is 13 residues.

This clone was recorded a few times. The J gene is TRBJ2-3, the V gene TRBV2; 7 positions match TRBD1. This CDR3 spans 16 amino acids. Germline assignment: CDR1 SNHLY and CDR2 FYNNEI. The V and J ends lost 6 bases and 1 base, in that order; junction bases with no gene match: 10. CDR3 protein: CASSITGEIGTDTQYF. In nucleotides, the CDR3 is TGTGCCAGCAGCATCACAGGGGAAATTGGCACAGATACGCAGTATTTT.

The chain joins TRBV7-2 to TRBJ1-5; D call uncertain. Trimming stripped 1 base from V and 0 bases from J, with 10 bases between. Germline CDR1 SGHTA, CDR2 FQGNSA. This CDR3 is built from 16 residues. CDR3 sequence: CASSLGAVYSNQPQHF. CDR3 in DNA: TGTGCCAGCAGCTTAGGGGCAGTTTATAGCAATCAGCCCCAGCATTTT. Filled out from reference TRBV7-2 and TRBJ1-5, the complete variable domain reads GAGVSQSPSNKVTEKGKDVELRCDPISGHTALYWYRQSLGQGLEFLIYFQGNSAPDKSGLPSDRFSAERTGGSVSTLTIQRTQQEDSAVYLCASSLGAVYSNQPQHFGDGTRLSIL.

The chain carries TRBV5-1 and TRBJ2-2; TRBD2 is a possible D gene (5 bases). Germline V CDR1 and CDR2: SGHRS, YFSETQ. The CDR3 is 15 amino acids. With 4 bases removed from V and 0 bases from J, the gap between germline ends came to 10 bases. CDR3 nucleotide sequence: TGCGCCAGCAGCCCCAGACTAACGAACACCGGGGAGCTGTTTTTT. This sequence encodes CASSPRLTNTGELFF.

This sequence joins TRBV6-5 and TRBJ2-2; D gene unclear. Germline CDR1 reads MNHEY; CDR2 reads SVGAGI. The CDR3 contains 14 residues. V was pared by 0 bases and J by 8 bases, with 10 bases between. The CDR3 sequence is CASSYSLTVGELFF. The CDR3 DNA reads as TGTGCCAGCAGTTACTCGCTAACAGTTGGGGAGCTGTTTTTT.

V gene TRBV7-9 combines with J gene TRBJ2-2; D might be TRBD2 (6 bases). From germline, CDR1 is SEHNR and CDR2 FQNEAQ (reference sequence). The CDR3 has 14 residues. Trimming took 6 bases from V and 3 from J, leaving 11 bases between them. Here the CDR3 DNA reads TGTGCCAGCAGACGGACGGGGGACACCGGGGAGCTGTTTTTT. Protein product: CASRRTGDTGELFF.

The chain couples TRBV4-1 to TRBJ2-1; the match to TRBD2 covers 7 bases. This CDR3 region has 17 residues. CDR1 is MGHRA, CDR2 YSYEKL, per germline. With 0 bases clipped from V and 7 bases from J, the junction kept 12 bases outside the gene matches. CDR3 region: CASSQDPGGLAENEQFF. The CDR3 nucleotides read TGCGCCAGCAGCCAAGATCCCGGAGGGCTAGCGGAGAATGAGCAGTTCTTC.

The chain links TRBV18 to TRBJ2-7; TRBD2 matches 8 bases. The germline V gene has CDR1 KGHSH and CDR2 LQKENI. The length of the CDR3 is 17 residues. The junction had 10 bases not matched to a gene; V was cut back by 0 bases and J by 3 bases. For the CDR3, the DNA is TGTGCCAGCTCACCACCGGACTTAGCGGGATACAACTACGAGCAGTACTTC. This translates into CASSPPDLAGYNYEQYF.